The 10 T cell receptor beta chains in this list originate from one sample, sequenced in a study of vaccination and CD4 T cells after COVID-19. TCRdb itself ran the PCR reads through MiXCR, one entry per CDR3 protein. Seen here are about 20,000 distinct CDR3 sequences, about 60% observed once, and the top ten hold approximately 1%. This material consisted of CD4+ T cells from blood, taken before SARS-CoV-2 vaccination. These receptors all come from a human donor who had recovered from COVID-19.

The J gene is TRBJ1-2, the V gene TRBV28, with D maybe TRBD1 (6 bases). Germline V gene sequence: CDR1 MDHEN, CDR2 SYDVKM. V lost 8 bases and J lost 2, with 9 bases in between. The CDR3 contains 12 residues. The CDR3 reads CASGTLNYGYTF. CDR3 nucleotide sequence: TGTGCCAGCGGGACATTAAACTATGGCTACACCTTC.

The CDR3 is CASSPPGGRDTQYF. The CDR3 DNA reads TGTGCCAGTAGCCCCCCCGGGGGGCGCGATACGCAGTATTTT. J is TRBJ2-3 and V is TRBV7-2; D perhaps matches TRBD2 (7 bases). The V gene lost 9 bases and the J gene lost 6 bases, with 19 bases spanning the gap. CDR3 length: 14 amino acids. From germline, CDR1 is SGHTA and CDR2 FQGNSA.

The J gene is TRBJ2-3, the V gene TRBV7-3; D is possibly TRBD1 or TRBD2 (6 bases each). The germline CDR1 and CDR2 sequences are SGHTA and FQGTGA. The CDR3 contains 16 residues. The V gene lost 0 bases and the J gene lost 0 bases, with 10 bases spanning the gap. The CDR3 region has the DNA TGTGCCAGCAGCTTAACGGGGGGCGCTAGCACAGATACGCAGTATTTT. Its translation is CASSLTGGASTDTQYF. Using reference TRBV7-3 and TRBJ2-3 for the parts outside the CDR3, the full variable domain is GAGVSQTPSNKVTEKGKYVELRCDPISGHTALYWYRQSLGQGPEFLIYFQGTGAADDSGLPNDRFFAVRPEGSVSTLKIQRTERGDSAVYLCASSLTGGASTDTQYFGPGTRLTVL.

The J gene is TRBJ2-3, the V gene TRBV7-2, with D uncertain. The V gene's germline CDR1 is SGHTA and CDR2 FQGNSA. CDR3 length: 14 residues. V lost 0 bases and J lost 0, with 4 bases in between. This CDR3 is CASSLAKSTDTQYF. CDR3 in DNA: TGTGCCAGCAGCTTAGCGAAGAGCACAGATACGCAGTATTTT.

J is TRBJ2-3 and V is TRBV19; D is ambiguous. The V gene's germline CDR1 is LNHDA and CDR2 SQIVND (reference sequence). The CDR3 loop spans 14 amino acids. V shed 5 bases and J shed 4 bases, with 13 bases lying between them. CDR3 amino acids: CASSQPSAADTQYF. CDR3 DNA sequence: TGTGCCAGTAGTCAGCCCTCCGCCGCAGATACGCAGTATTTT.

V usage is TRBV10-3 and J usage is TRBJ2-3, with 7 positions matching TRBD2. The CDR3 is 15 residues long. The junction had 11 bases not matched to a gene; V was cut back by 6 bases and J by 5 bases. CDR1 is ENHRY, CDR2 SYGVKD, per germline. CDR3: CAISPAGPNLDTQYF. The CDR3, as DNA: TGTGCCATCAGCCCAGCGGGACCCAACCTAGATACGCAGTATTTT.

The rearrangement links TRBV2 to TRBJ2-1; the D gene is possibly TRBD1 (6 bases). Trimming pared 5 bases from V and 3 bases from J, leaving 11 bases between. The CDR3 is 14 amino acids. Germline CDR1 and CDR2: SNHLY and FYNNEI. CDR3 nucleotides: TGTGCCAGCAGTCGGGACACCTTCTACAATGAGCAGTTCTTC. It encodes CASSRDTFYNEQFF. Drawing the rest from reference TRBV2 and TRBJ2-1, the complete variable domain is EPEVTQTPSHQVTQMGQEVILRCVPISNHLYFYWYRQILGQKVEFLVSFYNNEISEKSEIFDDQFSVERPDGSNFTLKIRSTKLEDSAMYFCASSRDTFYNEQFFGPGTRLTVL.

The chain recombines TRBV18 with TRBJ2-5, with D unclear. The CDR3 has 14 residues. Trimming stripped 0 bases from V and 5 bases from J, with 10 bases between. Germline V gives CDR1 KGHSH, CDR2 LQKENI. CDR3 sequence: CASSPPYGSETQYF. The DNA for the CDR3 is TGTGCCAGCTCACCACCGTACGGATCTGAGACCCAGTACTTC.

This rearrangement joins TRBV5-1 to TRBJ1-6, with 11 bases matching TRBD1. Per germline, CDR1 SGHRS and CDR2 YFSETQ. The J segment lost 10 bases and the V segment lost 3 bases, leaving 3 bases of the junction unmatched. CDR3 length: 14 residues. The CDR3 nucleotides read TGCGCCAGCAGCTCGGGACAGGGGGAGTCACCCCTCCACTTT. The encoded protein is CASSSGQGESPLHF.

The table lists this clonotype with a few counts. CDR3 in DNA: TGTGCCAGCAGTGAAATCCAGGGGGCCCAGCCCCAGCATTTT. Translated, it gives CASSEIQGAQPQHF. The rearrangement joins TRBV2 to TRBJ1-5; TRBD1 matches at 8 bases. After removal of 2 bases from V and 7 bases from J, the junction contained 4 bases not matched to a gene. Germline CDR1 reads SNHLY; CDR2 reads FYNNEI. The CDR3 consists of 14 residues.